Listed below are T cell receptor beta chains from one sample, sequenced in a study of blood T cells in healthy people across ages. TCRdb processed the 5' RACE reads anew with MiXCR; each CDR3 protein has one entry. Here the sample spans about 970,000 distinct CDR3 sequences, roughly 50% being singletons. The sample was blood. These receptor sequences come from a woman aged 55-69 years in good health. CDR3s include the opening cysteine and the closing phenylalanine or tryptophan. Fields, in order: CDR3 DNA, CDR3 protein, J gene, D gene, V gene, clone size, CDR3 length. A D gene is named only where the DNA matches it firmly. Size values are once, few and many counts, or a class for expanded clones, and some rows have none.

cdr3_nt: TGTGCCAGCAGCATAAGCCTCAATGAGCAGTACTTC
cdr3_aa: CASSISLNEQYF
j_call: TRBJ2-7
d_call: NA
v_call: TRBV7-3
clone_size: NA
cdr3_length: 12

cdr3_nt: TGTGCCAGCAGTTTGGGACTAGGGCCAAATGAGCAGTTCTTC
cdr3_aa: CASSLGLGPNEQFF
j_call: TRBJ2-1
d_call: TRBD2
v_call: TRBV28
clone_size: many
cdr3_length: 14

cdr3_nt: TGTGCCAGCAGTTTAGCCGGGACAGGGGGCTCTGGCTACACCTTC
cdr3_aa: CASSLAGTGGSGYTF
j_call: TRBJ1-2
d_call: TRBD1
v_call: TRBV28
clone_size: NA
cdr3_length: 15

cdr3_nt: TGTGCCAGCAGCTTAATTGGCGCGGGAGTAGCCGAGACCCAGTACTTC
cdr3_aa: CASSLIGAGVAETQYF
j_call: TRBJ2-5
d_call: TRBD2
v_call: TRBV7-2
clone_size: NA
cdr3_length: 16

cdr3_nt: TGTGCCAGCACCCAGGGCAGGGGAGATAATGGCTACACCTTC
cdr3_aa: CASTQGRGDNGYTF
j_call: TRBJ1-2
d_call: NA
v_call: TRBV6-5
clone_size: NA
cdr3_length: 14

cdr3_nt: TGTGCCAGCAGTGGCGAAGGGACTAGTGGGAAGACCCAGTACTTC
cdr3_aa: CASSGEGTSGKTQYF
j_call: TRBJ2-5
d_call: TRBD2
v_call: TRBV2
clone_size: NA
cdr3_length: 15

cdr3_nt: TGTGCCAGCGGACAGCGAGGGGGATTAGGCTATGGCTACACCTTC
cdr3_aa: CASGQRGGLGYGYTF
j_call: TRBJ1-2
d_call: NA
v_call: TRBV6-5
clone_size: NA
cdr3_length: 15

cdr3_nt: TGCAGTGCGACCGGGACAGACACCTACAATGAGCAGTTCTTC
cdr3_aa: CSATGTDTYNEQFF
j_call: TRBJ2-1
d_call: TRBD1
v_call: TRBV20-1
clone_size: few
cdr3_length: 14

cdr3_nt: TGCAGTGCGTCAGCGGGAGGGCTAGGAGAGCAGTACTTC
cdr3_aa: CSASAGGLGEQYF
j_call: TRBJ2-5
d_call: TRBD2
v_call: TRBV20-1
clone_size: NA
cdr3_length: 13

cdr3_nt: TGTGCCAGCAGCTTGCCTCCACATGGCTCCTACAATGAGCAGTTCTTC
cdr3_aa: CASSLPPHGSYNEQFF
j_call: TRBJ2-1
d_call: NA
v_call: TRBV13
clone_size: NA
cdr3_length: 16

cdr3_nt: TGTGCCAGCAGTGAACCCTTCGGACAGCTTTACGAGCAGTACTTC
cdr3_aa: CASSEPFGQLYEQYF
j_call: TRBJ2-7
d_call: NA
v_call: TRBV6-1
clone_size: NA
cdr3_length: 15

cdr3_nt: TGCAGCGTTGAAGACAAACGCGGGGGTTATGGCTACACCTTC
cdr3_aa: CSVEDKRGGYGYTF
j_call: TRBJ1-2
d_call: NA
v_call: TRBV29-1
clone_size: many
cdr3_length: 14

cdr3_nt: TGCGTCAGCAGCCAGGGCCGACTAGCAGCTTCCACAGATACGCAGTATTTT
cdr3_aa: CVSSQGRLAASTDTQYF
j_call: TRBJ2-3
d_call: TRBD2
v_call: TRBV4-1
clone_size: NA
cdr3_length: 17

cdr3_nt: TGTGCCAGCTCACAAGGTCGGGGAAAAGAGACCCAGTACTTC
cdr3_aa: CASSQGRGKETQYF
j_call: TRBJ2-5
d_call: NA
v_call: TRBV18
clone_size: NA
cdr3_length: 14

cdr3_nt: TGTGCCAGCAGCTTGGCGGGGCAGTACTATGGCTACACCTTC
cdr3_aa: CASSLAGQYYGYTF
j_call: TRBJ1-2
d_call: NA
v_call: TRBV7-2
clone_size: NA
cdr3_length: 14

cdr3_nt: TGTGCCATCAGCCCAGGGGGCCCATCCTACGAGCAGTACTTC
cdr3_aa: CAISPGGPSYEQYF
j_call: TRBJ2-7
d_call: TRBD1
v_call: TRBV10-3
clone_size: NA
cdr3_length: 14

cdr3_nt: TGTGCCACCAGCAGAGATCAGGGTAGTGAGACCCAGTACTTC
cdr3_aa: CATSRDQGSETQYF
j_call: TRBJ2-5
d_call: NA
v_call: TRBV15
clone_size: many
cdr3_length: 14

cdr3_nt: TGTGCCAGCGGCCACAGGGGGCTGGAGACCCAGTACTTC
cdr3_aa: CASGHRGLETQYF
j_call: TRBJ2-5
d_call: TRBD1
v_call: TRBV6-1
clone_size: NA
cdr3_length: 13

cdr3_nt: TGTGCCAGCAGCCTACCCCTCGGGACTAGTCTTTCCGGGCAGTACTTC
cdr3_aa: CASSLPLGTSLSGQYF
j_call: TRBJ2-5
d_call: TRBD2
v_call: TRBV13
clone_size: once
cdr3_length: 16

cdr3_nt: TGTGCCAGCAGCCCCCGGGAGGAAGTAGACAATGAGCAGTTCTTC
cdr3_aa: CASSPREEVDNEQFF
j_call: TRBJ2-1
d_call: TRBD2
v_call: TRBV11-2
clone_size: NA
cdr3_length: 15

cdr3_nt: TGTGCCAGCAGCCAAGTTGGCGGGAGGTCGGATACGCAGTATTTT
cdr3_aa: CASSQVGGRSDTQYF
j_call: TRBJ2-3
d_call: TRBD2
v_call: TRBV3-1
clone_size: NA
cdr3_length: 15

cdr3_nt: TGTGCCAGCACCCTGAGGTTGGGGCAAGAGACCCAGTACTTC
cdr3_aa: CASTLRLGQETQYF
j_call: TRBJ2-5
d_call: NA
v_call: TRBV7-2
clone_size: few
cdr3_length: 14

cdr3_nt: TGTGCCAGCAGCGTGTCGCGGAACTATGGCTACACCTTC
cdr3_aa: CASSVSRNYGYTF
j_call: TRBJ1-2
d_call: NA
v_call: TRBV5-6
clone_size: many
cdr3_length: 13

cdr3_nt: TGTGCCAGCAGTTTAAGCAGGACGGGGAACCAAGAGACCCAGTACTTC
cdr3_aa: CASSLSRTGNQETQYF
j_call: TRBJ2-5
d_call: NA
v_call: TRBV12-3/TRBV12-4
clone_size: NA
cdr3_length: 16

cdr3_nt: TGTGCCAGCCGTTTGTCCGGGACTAGCTCCCACGAGCAGTACTTC
cdr3_aa: CASRLSGTSSHEQYF
j_call: TRBJ2-7
d_call: TRBD2
v_call: TRBV12-3/TRBV12-4
clone_size: NA
cdr3_length: 15

cdr3_nt: TGTGCCAGCAGCTTAGGACTAGCGGGAATGGCCTACGAGCAGTACTTC
cdr3_aa: CASSLGLAGMAYEQYF
j_call: TRBJ2-7
d_call: TRBD2
v_call: TRBV7-6
clone_size: NA
cdr3_length: 16

cdr3_nt: TGTGCCAGCACCAACTTAGGGGACTTCCAGGAGACCCAGTACTTC
cdr3_aa: CASTNLGDFQETQYF
j_call: TRBJ2-5
d_call: NA
v_call: TRBV27
clone_size: NA
cdr3_length: 15